This T cell receptor beta chain originates from a study of shared clonotypes between healthy human individuals. Broader study findings: Sorted-subset sequencing was shown by rarefaction to be incomplete despite large depth. How much donors shared clonotypes was expected to be affected by sequencing depth.

Remarks on this clone: The target antigen is unknown.

Healthy adults negative for HIV, lacking recent acute infections or vaccinations, served as donors. Negatively enriched CD4+ T cells were divided by CD45RA into naive and memory. Here immunoSEQ multiplex PCR was the method, and the copy in TCRdb shows in-frame clones only, minus some. This sample has over 400,000 clones, with about 96% found just once. The specimen was naive CD4+ T cells sorted from blood. Sample subset: CD45RA+ positively selected. This clonotype was sampled from a woman between 25 and 40 years old in good health.

The DNA of the CDR3 is TGTGCCAGCAGTTACCGGCAGGGGGCCTACAATGAGCAGTTCTTC. This sequence encodes CASSYRQGAYNEQFF. The chain employs TRBV6-5 and TRBJ2-1; TRBD1 matches at 7 bases. Looked up from germline, CDR1 is MNHEY and CDR2 is SVGAGI. CDR3 size: 15 residues. The V gene end was trimmed by 2 bases and the J gene end by 2 bases; junction bases not matched to a gene: 3.